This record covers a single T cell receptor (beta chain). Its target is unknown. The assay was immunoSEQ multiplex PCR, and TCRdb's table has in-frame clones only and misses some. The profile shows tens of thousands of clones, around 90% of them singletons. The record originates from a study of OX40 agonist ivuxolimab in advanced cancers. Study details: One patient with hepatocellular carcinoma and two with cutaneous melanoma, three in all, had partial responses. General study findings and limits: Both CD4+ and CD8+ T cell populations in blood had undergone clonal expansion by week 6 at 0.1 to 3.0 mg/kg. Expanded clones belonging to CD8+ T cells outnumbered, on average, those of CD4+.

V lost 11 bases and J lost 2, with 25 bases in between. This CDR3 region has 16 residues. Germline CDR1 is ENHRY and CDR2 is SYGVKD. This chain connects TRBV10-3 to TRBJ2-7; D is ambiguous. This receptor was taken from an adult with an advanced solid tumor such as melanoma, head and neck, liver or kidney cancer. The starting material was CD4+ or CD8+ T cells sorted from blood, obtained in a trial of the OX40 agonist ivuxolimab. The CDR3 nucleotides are TGTGCCGTCCTACTCACCTCGCCCGGGTCGCCCTACGAGCAGTACTTC. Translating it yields CAVLLTSPGSPYEQYF.